These 18 T cell receptor beta chains share one sample of origin, sequenced in a study of blood T cell repertoires in COVID-19. Profiled with immunoSEQ multiplex PCR; TCRdb holds only in-frame clones, not every one. Of about 470,000 clones listed, about nine tenths are singletons. The sequenced sample consisted of PBMCs or T cells enriched from blood (not recorded which). The source is a woman younger than 30 who had recovered from COVID-19.

This rearrangement joins TRBV27 to TRBJ2-7, with a tentative D call TRBD2 (6 bases). This CDR3 region has 15 residues. Germline V CDR1 and CDR2: MNHEY, SMNVEV (reference sequence). Trimming pared 4 bases from V and 4 bases from J, leaving 17 bases between. CDR3 sequence (DNA): TGTGCCAGCAGTTCCTCCCGCGGGGCCGGGTACGAGCAGTACTTC. Translated: CASSSSRGAGYEQYF.

The chain is built from TRBV28 and TRBJ1-1, with TRBD1 identical over 7 bases. Germline V gene data show CDR1 as MDHEN and CDR2 as SYDVKM. With V trimmed by 5 bases and J by 0 bases, 0 bases remained unmatched. CDR3 length: 13 residues. CDR3: CASSRGLNTEAFF. CDR3 bases: TGTGCCAGCAGTAGGGGGCTGAACACTGAAGCTTTCTTT. Full variable domain (remainder filled in from reference TRBV28 and TRBJ1-1): DVKVTQSSRYLVKRTGEKVFLECVQDMDHENMFWYRQDPGLGLRLIYFSYDVKMKEKGDIPEGYSVSREKKERFSLILESASTNQTSMYLCASSRGLNTEAFFGQGTRLTVV.

This chain uses TRBV27 with TRBJ2-2; tentatively, D is TRBD2 (6 bases). The germline V gene has CDR1 MNHEY and CDR2 SMNVEV (reference sequence). V lost 6 bases and J lost 0, with 11 bases in between. The CDR3 is made up of 15 amino acids. The DNA of the CDR3 is TGTGCCAGCAGCTACGGGGGATCGAACACCGGGGAGCTGTTTTTT. This sequence encodes CASSYGGSNTGELFF.

The chain employs TRBV5-4 and TRBJ2-5, with 7 bases that match TRBD1. Germline V lookup: CDR1 SGHNT, CDR2 YYREEE (reference sequence). Trimming cost V 2 bases and J 2 bases; bases outside gene matches: 15. The CDR3 is 18 residues long. CDR3 residues: CASSLPAQTGYRQETQYF. The CDR3 coding sequence is TGTGCCAGCAGCTTACCCGCGCAGACAGGGTACCGTCAAGAGACCCAGTACTTC.

The genes are TRBV6-5 and TRBJ2-7; the D gene is possibly TRBD2 (5 bases). Germline V gene sequence: CDR1 MNHEY, CDR2 SVGAGI. V was shortened by 5 bases and J by 8 bases, with 22 bases between the two germline ends. The CDR3 runs to 15 residues. CDR3 loop: CASSLERGTAVQQYF. CDR3 bases: TGTGCCAGCAGTCTTGAACGGGGAACCGCGGTACAGCAGTACTTC.

This clone was recorded once. CDR3 region: CASRSRVFEAFF. The CDR3 DNA sequence: TGTGCCAGCAGGTCCCGGGTCTTTGAAGCTTTCTTT. V is TRBV25-1 and J is TRBJ1-1; no clear D. The germline V gene has CDR1 MGHDK and CDR2 SYGVNS. The CDR3 contains 12 residues. Deletions cut 6 bases from V and 7 bases from J, with 12 bases between.

This clone showed up just once. Additional DNA sequences in this sample encode the identical CDR3. DNA of the CDR3: TGCGCCAGCAGCTTGGAAGCGGGGGACACTGAAGCTTTCTTT. It encodes CASSLEAGDTEAFF. The gene calls are TRBV5-1 and TRBJ1-1, with D maybe TRBD1 (5 bases). Germline V gives CDR1 SGHRS, CDR2 YFSETQ. CDR3 length: 14 residues. V was cut by 0 bases and J by 3 bases, with 9 bases left in between.

This rearrangement joins TRBV5-4 to TRBJ2-3, with 8 nucleotides matching TRBD1. The germline V gene has CDR1 SGHNT and CDR2 YYREEE (reference sequence). The V and J ends lost 5 bases and 2 bases, in that order; junction bases with no gene match: 16. The CDR3 covers 18 residues. As DNA, the CDR3 is TGTGCCAGCAGGAACCGAATCAGGGGGCGCGAAATCACAGATACGCAGTATTTT. Amino acid sequence: CASRNRIRGREITDTQYF.

The chain links TRBV12-3 or TRBV12-4 to TRBJ2-7, with 7 bases aligning to TRBD2. Trimming took 5 bases from V and 9 from J; bases not matched to a gene: 10. CDR3 length: 13 amino acids. In DNA form, the CDR3 reads TGTGCCAGCAGTAATACCGTAGGGAGGGCGCAGTACTTC. Its protein is CASSNTVGRAQYF.

CDR3 DNA: TGTGCCAGCACCCAAACAGGGATTGGCTACACCTTC. Translated: CASTQTGIGYTF. The V and J genes are TRBV2 and TRBJ1-2; possible D gene TRBD1, 6 bases. The CDR3 consists of 12 residues. V shed 7 bases and J shed 7 bases, with 13 bases lying between them. CDR1 and CDR2 from the germline V gene are SNHLY and FYNNEI.

J is TRBJ2-2 and V is TRBV5-1; 9 nucleotides agree with TRBD1. The junction had 8 bases not matched to a gene; V was cut back by 6 bases and J by 2 bases. This CDR3 has 16 residues. From germline, CDR1 is SGHRS and CDR2 YFSETQ. The CDR3, as DNA: TGCGCCAGCACCCCCGGACAGGGGTTAAACACCGGGGAGCTGTTTTTT. Its translation is CASTPGQGLNTGELFF.

The chain joins TRBV14 to TRBJ2-1; 8 bases fit TRBD2. The CDR3 length is 15 residues. Trimming at V came to 4 bases and at J to 1 base, leaving 3 bases not matched to a gene. The germline gives CDR1 SGHDN, CDR2 FVKESK. The CDR3 DNA reads TGTGCCAGCAGCCTAACGGGGGGGTCCTACAATGAGCAGTTCTTC. Protein sequence: CASSLTGGSYNEQFF.

On this clone: Within the sample, other DNA sequences also encode this same CDR3. The gene calls are TRBV7-9 and TRBJ2-1; TRBD2 aligns across 9 bases. The CDR3 is 15 amino acids. Germline V gene data show CDR1 as SEHNR and CDR2 as FQNEAQ (reference sequence). With 4 bases clipped from V and 4 bases from J, the junction kept 5 bases outside the gene matches. The CDR3, as DNA: TGTGCCAGCAGCTATAGCGGGGGATCATACAATGAGCAGTTCTTC. It specifies CASSYSGGSYNEQFF.

The chain uses TRBV5-5 and TRBJ1-2; TRBD1 is a possible D gene (5 bases). The V end was cut by 4 bases, the J end by 4 bases, with 11 bases between. The CDR3 is 13 amino acids. CDR1 is SGHKS and CDR2 is YYEKEE in the germline V gene (reference sequence). The CDR3: CASSPGGGYGYTF. The CDR3 DNA follows: TGTGCCAGCAGCCCCGGGGGGGGCTATGGCTACACCTTC.

This chain joins TRBV5-1 and TRBJ2-7, with 14 bases identical to TRBD2. V shed 2 bases, J shed 5 bases, and the junction held 3 bases outside the gene matches. The CDR3 extends over 15 amino acids. Germline V lookup: CDR1 SGHRS, CDR2 YFSETQ. CDR3 residues: CASSLGLAGGDEQYF. In DNA form, the CDR3 reads TGCGCCAGCAGCTTAGGACTAGCGGGGGGTGACGAGCAGTACTTC. Based on the CDR3 plus reference TRBV5-1 and TRBJ2-7, the full variable domain is KAGVTQTPRYLIKTRGQQVTLSCSPISGHRSVSWYQQTPGQGLQFLFEYFSETQRNKGNFPGRFSGRQFSNSRSEMNVSTLELGDSALYLCASSLGLAGGDEQYFGPGTRLTVT.

CDR3 coding DNA: TGTGCCTGGTTTATCCCAGTTAACACTGAAGCTTTCTTT. Its protein is CAWFIPVNTEAFF. The V call is TRBV30, the J call TRBJ1-1; D not certain. Germline V gives CDR1 GTSNPN, CDR2 SVGIG (reference sequence). This CDR3 region has 13 residues. Between the trimmed V and J ends, which lost 5 bases and 2 bases, there was a span of 12 bases.

The chain is built from TRBV6-5 and TRBJ2-7, with 8 nucleotides matching TRBD1. The CDR3 has 13 amino acids. J was trimmed by 3 bases and V by 6 bases; bases with no gene match: 4. Germline assignment: CDR1 MNHEY and CDR2 SVGAGI. The CDR3 loop reads CASRDRDFYEQYF. CDR3 bases: TGTGCCAGCAGGGACAGGGACTTCTACGAGCAGTACTTC.

This clone was counted between two and nine times. The chain joins TRBV2 to TRBJ1-1; no clear D gene. CDR1 SNHLY and CDR2 FYNNEI come from the germline V gene. V lost 5 bases to trimming and J lost 7 bases, with 14 bases between them. The CDR3 contains 13 residues. The CDR3 is CASSYGGSFEAFF. In DNA, the CDR3 is TGTGCCAGCAGTTATGGCGGCAGTTTTGAAGCTTTCTTT.